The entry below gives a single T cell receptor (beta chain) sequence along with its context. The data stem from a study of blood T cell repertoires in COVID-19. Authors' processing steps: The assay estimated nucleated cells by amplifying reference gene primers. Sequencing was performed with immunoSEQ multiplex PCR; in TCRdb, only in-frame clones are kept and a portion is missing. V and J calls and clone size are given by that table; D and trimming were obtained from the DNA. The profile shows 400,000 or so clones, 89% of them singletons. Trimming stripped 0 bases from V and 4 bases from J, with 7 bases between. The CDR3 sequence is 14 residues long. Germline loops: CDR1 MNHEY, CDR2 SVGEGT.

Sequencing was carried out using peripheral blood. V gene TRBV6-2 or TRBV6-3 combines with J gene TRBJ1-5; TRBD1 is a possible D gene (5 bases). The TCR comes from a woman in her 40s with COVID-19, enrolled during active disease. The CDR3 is CASSYSGVNQPQHF. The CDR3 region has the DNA TGTGCCAGCAGTTACTCAGGGGTAAATCAGCCCCAGCATTTT.